Below, one T cell receptor (beta chain) is given with its context. This CDR3 has 14 amino acids. The germline V gene encodes CDR1 MDHEN and CDR2 SYDVKM. Trimming pared 7 bases from V and 6 bases from J, leaving 13 bases between. The data originate from a study of T cell changes during pregnancy in multiple sclerosis. Clones were read by immunoSEQ multiplex PCR, and TCRdb kept only the in-frame ones, dropping some. The sample consists of tens of thousands of clones, just over 90% of them appearing once. The specimen was peripheral blood, collected in the second trimester of pregnancy. This chain joins TRBV28 and TRBJ1-6; tentatively, D is TRBD1 (6 bases). The source of this sequence is a female donor in good health, enrolled as a control in a pregnancy study. In nucleotides, the CDR3 is TGTGCCAGCATTGGGGGCACCTTTAATTCACCCCTCCACTTT. It translates to CASIGGTFNSPLHF.